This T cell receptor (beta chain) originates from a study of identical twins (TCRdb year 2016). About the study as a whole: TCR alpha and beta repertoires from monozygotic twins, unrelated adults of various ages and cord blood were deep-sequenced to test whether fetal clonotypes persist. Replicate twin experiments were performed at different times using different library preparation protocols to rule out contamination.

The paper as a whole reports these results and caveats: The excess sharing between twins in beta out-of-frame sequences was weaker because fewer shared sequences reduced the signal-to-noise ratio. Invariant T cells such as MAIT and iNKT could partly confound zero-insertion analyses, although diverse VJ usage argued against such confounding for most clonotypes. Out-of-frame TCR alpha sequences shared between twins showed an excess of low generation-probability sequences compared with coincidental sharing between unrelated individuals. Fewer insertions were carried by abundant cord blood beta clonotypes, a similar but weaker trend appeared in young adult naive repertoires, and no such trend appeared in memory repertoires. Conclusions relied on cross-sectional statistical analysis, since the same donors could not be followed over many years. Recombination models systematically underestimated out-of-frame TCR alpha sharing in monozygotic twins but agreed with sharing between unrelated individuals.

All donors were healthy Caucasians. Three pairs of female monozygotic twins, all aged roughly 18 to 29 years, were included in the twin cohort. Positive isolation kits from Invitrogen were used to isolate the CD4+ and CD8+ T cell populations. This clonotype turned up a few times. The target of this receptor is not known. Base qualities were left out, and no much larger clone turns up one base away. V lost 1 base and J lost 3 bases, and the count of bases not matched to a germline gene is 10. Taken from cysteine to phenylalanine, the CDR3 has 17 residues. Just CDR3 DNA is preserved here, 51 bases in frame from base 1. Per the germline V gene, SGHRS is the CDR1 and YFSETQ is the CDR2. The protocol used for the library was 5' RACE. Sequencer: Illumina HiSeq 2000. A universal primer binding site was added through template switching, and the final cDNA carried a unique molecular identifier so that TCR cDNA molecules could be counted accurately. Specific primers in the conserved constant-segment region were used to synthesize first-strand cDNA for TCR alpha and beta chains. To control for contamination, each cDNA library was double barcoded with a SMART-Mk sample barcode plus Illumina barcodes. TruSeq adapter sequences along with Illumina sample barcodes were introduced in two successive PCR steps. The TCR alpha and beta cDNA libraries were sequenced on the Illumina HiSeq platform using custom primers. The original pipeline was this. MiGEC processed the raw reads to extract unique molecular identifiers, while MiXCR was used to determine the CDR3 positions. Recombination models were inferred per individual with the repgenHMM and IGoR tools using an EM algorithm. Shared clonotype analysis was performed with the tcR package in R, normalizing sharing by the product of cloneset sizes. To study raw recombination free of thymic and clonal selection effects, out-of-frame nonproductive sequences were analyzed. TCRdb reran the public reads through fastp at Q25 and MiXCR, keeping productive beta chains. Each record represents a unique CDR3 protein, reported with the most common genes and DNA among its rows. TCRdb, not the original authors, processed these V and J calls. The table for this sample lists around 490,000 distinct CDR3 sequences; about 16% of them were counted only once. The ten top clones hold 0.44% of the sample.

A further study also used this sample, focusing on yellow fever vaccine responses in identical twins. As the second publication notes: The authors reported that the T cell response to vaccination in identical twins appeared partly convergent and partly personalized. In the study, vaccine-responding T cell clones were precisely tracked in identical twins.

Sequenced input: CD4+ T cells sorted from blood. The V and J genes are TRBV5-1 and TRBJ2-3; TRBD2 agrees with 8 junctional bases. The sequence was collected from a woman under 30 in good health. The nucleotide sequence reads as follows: TGCGCCAGCAGCTTGATTTCCGGGACTAGTTGGACAGATACGCAGTATTTT. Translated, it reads CASSLISGTSWTDTQYF.